The rows below give T cell receptor beta chains drawn from one sample of a study of T-cell reconstitution after alpha-beta-depleted transplantation in children. TCRdb called the PCR reads again in MiXCR, with one record for every CDR3 protein. This table holds some 500,000 distinct CDR3 sequences, around 17% found once. Here the sequenced sample was PBMCs from the stem cell graft donor, taken from the stem cell graft. These TCRs come from a human donor who donated a stem cell graft to a child with acute lymphoblastic leukemia. CDR3s include the opening cysteine and the closing phenylalanine or tryptophan. D genes are given only for firm matches. For some rows the clone size is stated as once, few or many, or as a class when expanded; others skip it.

J gene,D gene,V gene,clone size,CDR3 protein,CDR3 DNA
TRBJ2-7,TRBD1,TRBV20-1,.,CSASGPGQGLYEQYF,TGCAGTGCTAGTGGTCCGGGACAGGGCCTTTACGAGCAGTACTTC
TRBJ2-7,TRBD1,TRBV20-1,.,CSARLPDRDLIYEQYF,TGCAGTGCTAGGCTCCCCGACAGGGATCTAATCTACGAGCAGTACTTC
TRBJ2-7,TRBD2,TRBV12-3/TRBV12-4,.,CASSTSGRFYEQYF,TGTGCCAGCAGTACTAGCGGGAGATTTTACGAGCAGTACTTC
TRBJ1-2,.,TRBV5-1,few,CASRLSTVNYGYTF,TGCGCCAGCAGATTATCGACGGTGAACTATGGCTACACCTTC
TRBJ2-1,.,TRBV20-1,few,CSADSKSSYNEQFF,TGCAGTGCAGACTCCAAGAGCTCCTACAATGAGCAGTTCTTC
TRBJ2-3,.,TRBV12-3/TRBV12-4,.,CASSFSLDGADTQYF,TGTGCCAGCAGTTTCAGCCTCGATGGGGCAGATACGCAGTATTTT
TRBJ1-1,.,TRBV6-5,.,CASKGDTEAFF,TGTGCCAGCAAAGGGGACACTGAAGCTTTCTTT
TRBJ2-3,TRBD1,TRBV5-1,.,CASSRRQGADTQYF,TGCGCCAGCAGCCGAAGACAGGGTGCAGATACGCAGTATTTT
TRBJ1-4,.,TRBV9,.,CASSVAGTNEKLFF,TGTGCCAGCAGCGTGGCGGGGACTAATGAAAAACTGTTTTTT
TRBJ1-6,.,TRBV12-3/TRBV12-4,.,CASTRKQGYGSPLHF,TGTGCCAGCACCCGAAAGCAGGGATACGGTTCACCCCTCCACTTT
TRBJ2-1,TRBD1,TRBV7-3,few,CASSHGQASYNEQFF,TGTGCCAGCAGCCACGGACAGGCCTCCTACAATGAGCAGTTCTTC